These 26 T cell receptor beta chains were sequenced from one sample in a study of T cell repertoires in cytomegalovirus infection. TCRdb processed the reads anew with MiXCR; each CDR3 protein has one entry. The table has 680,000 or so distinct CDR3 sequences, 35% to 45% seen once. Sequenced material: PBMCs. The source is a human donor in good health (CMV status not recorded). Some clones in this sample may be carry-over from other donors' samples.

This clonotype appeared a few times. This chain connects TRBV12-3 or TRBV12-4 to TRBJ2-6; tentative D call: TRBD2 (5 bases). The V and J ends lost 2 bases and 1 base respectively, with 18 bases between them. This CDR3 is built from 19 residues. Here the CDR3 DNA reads TGTGCCAGCAGTTTACTATTACGGACTGCCTTTTCTGGGGCCAACGTCCTGACTTTC. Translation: CASSLLLRTAFSGANVLTF.

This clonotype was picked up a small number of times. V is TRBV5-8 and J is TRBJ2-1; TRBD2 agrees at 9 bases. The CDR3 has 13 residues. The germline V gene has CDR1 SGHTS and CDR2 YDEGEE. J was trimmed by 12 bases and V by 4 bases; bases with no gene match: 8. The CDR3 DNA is TGTGCCAGCAGCCATGCTAGCGGGATGATGCAGTTCTTC. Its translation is CASSHASGMMQFF.

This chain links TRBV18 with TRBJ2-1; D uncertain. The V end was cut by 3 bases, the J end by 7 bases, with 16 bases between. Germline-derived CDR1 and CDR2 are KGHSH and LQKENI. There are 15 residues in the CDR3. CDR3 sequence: CASSPMQVQRNEQFF. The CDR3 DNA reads TGTGCCAGCTCACCTATGCAGGTCCAAAGGAATGAGCAGTTCTTC.

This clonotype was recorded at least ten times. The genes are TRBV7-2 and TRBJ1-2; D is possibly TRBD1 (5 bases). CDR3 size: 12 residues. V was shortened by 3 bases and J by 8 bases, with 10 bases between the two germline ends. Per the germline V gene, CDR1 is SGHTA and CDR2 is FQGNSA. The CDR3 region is CASSFKGRGYTF. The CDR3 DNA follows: TGTGCCAGCAGCTTCAAGGGGCGCGGCTACACCTTC.

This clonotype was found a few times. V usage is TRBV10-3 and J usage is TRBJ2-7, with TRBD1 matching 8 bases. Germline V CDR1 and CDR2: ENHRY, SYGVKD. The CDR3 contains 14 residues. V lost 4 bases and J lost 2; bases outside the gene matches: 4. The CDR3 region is CAISGGQGPYEQYF. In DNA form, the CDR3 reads TGTGCCATCAGTGGAGGACAGGGACCCTACGAGCAGTACTTC.

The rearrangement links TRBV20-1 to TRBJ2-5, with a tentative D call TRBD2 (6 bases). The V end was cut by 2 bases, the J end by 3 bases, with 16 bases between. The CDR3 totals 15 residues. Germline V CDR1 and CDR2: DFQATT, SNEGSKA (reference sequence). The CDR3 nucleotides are TGCAGTGCTAGATTTATATCGGGGGTTAAAGAGACCCAGTACTTC. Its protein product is CSARFISGVKETQYF.

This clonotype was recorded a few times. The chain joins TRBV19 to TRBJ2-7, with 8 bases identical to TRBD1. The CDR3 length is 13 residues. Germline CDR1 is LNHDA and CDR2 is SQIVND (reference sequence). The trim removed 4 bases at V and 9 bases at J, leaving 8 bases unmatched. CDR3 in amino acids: CASSTTGQGRQYF. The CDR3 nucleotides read TGTGCCAGTAGTACTACTGGACAGGGACGGCAGTACTTC.

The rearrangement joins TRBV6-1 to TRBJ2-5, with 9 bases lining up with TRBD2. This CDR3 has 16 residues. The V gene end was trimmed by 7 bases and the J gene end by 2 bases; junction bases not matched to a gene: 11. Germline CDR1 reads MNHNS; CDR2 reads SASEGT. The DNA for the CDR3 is TGTGCCAGCAAGGTTTCCCTACTAGCGGGTCAAGAGACCCAGTACTTC. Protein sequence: CASKVSLLAGQETQYF.

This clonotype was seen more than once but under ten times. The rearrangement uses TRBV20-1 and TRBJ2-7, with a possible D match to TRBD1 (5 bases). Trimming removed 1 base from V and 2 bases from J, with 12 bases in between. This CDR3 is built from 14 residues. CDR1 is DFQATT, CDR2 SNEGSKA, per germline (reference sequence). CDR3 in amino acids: CSARGSRVPYEQYF. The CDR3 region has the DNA TGCAGTGCTAGAGGATCCAGGGTCCCCTACGAGCAGTACTTC.

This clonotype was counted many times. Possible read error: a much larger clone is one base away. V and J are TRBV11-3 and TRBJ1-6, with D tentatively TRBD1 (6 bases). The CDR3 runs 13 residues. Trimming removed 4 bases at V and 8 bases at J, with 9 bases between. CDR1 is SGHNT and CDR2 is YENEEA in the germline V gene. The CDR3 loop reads CASSSSGDSPLHF. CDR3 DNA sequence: TGTGCCAGCAGCTCTTCAGGGGATTCACCCCTCCACTTT.

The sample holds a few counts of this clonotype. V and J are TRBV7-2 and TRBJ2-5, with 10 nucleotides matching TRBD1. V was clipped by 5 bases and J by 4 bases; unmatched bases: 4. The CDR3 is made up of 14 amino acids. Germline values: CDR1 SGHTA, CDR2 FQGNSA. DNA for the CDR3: TGTGCCAGCAGCGGGGACAGGGGTAGAGAGACCCAGTACTTC. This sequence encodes CASSGDRGRETQYF. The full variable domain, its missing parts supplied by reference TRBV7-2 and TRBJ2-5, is GAGVSQSPSNKVTEKGKDVELRCDPISGHTALYWYRQSLGQGLEFLIYFQGNSAPDKSGLPSDRFSAERTGGSVSTLTIQRTQQEDSAVYLCASSGDRGRETQYFGPGTRLLVL.

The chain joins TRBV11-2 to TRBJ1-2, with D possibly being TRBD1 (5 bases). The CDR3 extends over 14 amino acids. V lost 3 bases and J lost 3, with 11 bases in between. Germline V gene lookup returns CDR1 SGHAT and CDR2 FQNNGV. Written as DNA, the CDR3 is TGTGCCAGCAGCTTCGGGGGTGCGGACTATGGCTACACCTTC. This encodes CASSFGGADYGYTF. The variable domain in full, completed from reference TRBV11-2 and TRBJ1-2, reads EAGVAQSPRYKIIEKRQSVAFWCNPISGHATLYWYQQILGQGPKLLIQFQNNGVVDDSQLPKDRFSAERLKGVDSTLKIQPAKLEDSAVYLCASSFGGADYGYTFGSGTRLTVV.

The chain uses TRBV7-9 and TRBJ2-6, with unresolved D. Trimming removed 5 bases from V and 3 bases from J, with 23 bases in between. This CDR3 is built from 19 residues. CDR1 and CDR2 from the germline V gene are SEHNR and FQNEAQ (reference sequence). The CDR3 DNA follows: TGTGCCAGCAGCGTATACCTCCCGGGCCCAGCGCATGGGGCCAACGTCCTGACTTTC. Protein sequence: CASSVYLPGPAHGANVLTF.

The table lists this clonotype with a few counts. For the CDR3, the DNA is TGTGCCAGCGCCCCCGAGCGGGATCCCCGCGGGAATGAGCAGTTCTTC. Translation gives CASAPERDPRGNEQFF. V is TRBV7-2 and J is TRBJ2-1; TRBD2 matches 7 bases. The CDR3 is made up of 16 amino acids. The junction had 17 bases not matched to a gene; V was cut back by 8 bases and J by 7 bases. Germline lookup yields CDR1 SGHTA and CDR2 FQGNSA.

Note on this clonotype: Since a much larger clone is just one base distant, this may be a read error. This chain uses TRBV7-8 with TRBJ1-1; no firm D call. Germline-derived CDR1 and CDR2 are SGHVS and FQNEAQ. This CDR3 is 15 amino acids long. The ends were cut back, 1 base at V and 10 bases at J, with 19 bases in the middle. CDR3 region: CASSLVSGQQMGAFF. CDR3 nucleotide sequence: TGTGCCAGCAGCTTAGTCAGCGGCCAGCAGATGGGAGCTTTCTTT.

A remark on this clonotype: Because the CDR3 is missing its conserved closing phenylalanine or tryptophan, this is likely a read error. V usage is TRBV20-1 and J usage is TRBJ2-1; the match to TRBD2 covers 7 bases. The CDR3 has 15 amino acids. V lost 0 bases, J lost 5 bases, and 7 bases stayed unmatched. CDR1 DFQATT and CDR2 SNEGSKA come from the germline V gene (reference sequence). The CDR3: CSARDGGLVHNEQFL. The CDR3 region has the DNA TGCAGTGCTAGAGATGGAGGACTAGTCCACAATGAGCAGTTCTTA.

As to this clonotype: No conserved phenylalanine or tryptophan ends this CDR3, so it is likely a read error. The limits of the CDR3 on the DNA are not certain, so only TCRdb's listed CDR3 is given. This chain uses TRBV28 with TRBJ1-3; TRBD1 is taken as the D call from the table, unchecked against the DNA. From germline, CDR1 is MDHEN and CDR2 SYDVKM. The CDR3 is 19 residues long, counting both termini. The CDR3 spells CASSLWGTGTGGPGNTICS.

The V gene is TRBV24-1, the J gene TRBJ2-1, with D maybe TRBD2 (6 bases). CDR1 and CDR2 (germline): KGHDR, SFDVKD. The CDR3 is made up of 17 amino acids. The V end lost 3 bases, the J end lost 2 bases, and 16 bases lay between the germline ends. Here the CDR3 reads CATSDREASSAYNEQFF. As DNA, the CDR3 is TGTGCCACCAGTGATAGGGAGGCCTCCTCAGCCTACAATGAGCAGTTCTTC.

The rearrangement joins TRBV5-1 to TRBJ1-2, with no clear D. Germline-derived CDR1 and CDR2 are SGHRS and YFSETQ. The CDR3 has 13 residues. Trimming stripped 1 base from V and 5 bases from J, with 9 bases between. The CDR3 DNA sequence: TGCGCCAGCAGCTTGTTTTTAAGTTATGGCTACACCTTC. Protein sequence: CASSLFLSYGYTF. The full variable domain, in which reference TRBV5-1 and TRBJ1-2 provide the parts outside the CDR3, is KAGVTQTPRYLIKTRGQQVTLSCSPISGHRSVSWYQQTPGQGLQFLFEYFSETQRNKGNFPGRFSGRQFSNSRSEMNVSTLELGDSALYLCASSLFLSYGYTFGSGTRLTVV.

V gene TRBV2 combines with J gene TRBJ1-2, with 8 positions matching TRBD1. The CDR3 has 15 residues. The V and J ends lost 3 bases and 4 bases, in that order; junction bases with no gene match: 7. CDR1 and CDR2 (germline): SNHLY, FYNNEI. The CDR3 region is CASSEVPGQAYGYTF. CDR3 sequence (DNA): TGTGCCAGCAGTGAGGTCCCGGGACAGGCCTATGGCTACACCTTC.

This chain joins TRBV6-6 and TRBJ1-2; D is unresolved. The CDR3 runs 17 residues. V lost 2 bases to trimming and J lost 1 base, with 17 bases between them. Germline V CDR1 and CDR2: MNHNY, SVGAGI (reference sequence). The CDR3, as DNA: TGTGCCAGCAGTTACAGGGCGGCATCTCCCCATAACTATGGCTACACCTTC. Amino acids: CASSYRAASPHNYGYTF.

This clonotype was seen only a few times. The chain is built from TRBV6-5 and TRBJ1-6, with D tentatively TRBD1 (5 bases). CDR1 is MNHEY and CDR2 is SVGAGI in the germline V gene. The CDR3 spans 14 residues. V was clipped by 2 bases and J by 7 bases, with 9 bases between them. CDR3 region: CASSYGEGNSPLHF. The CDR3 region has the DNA TGTGCCAGCAGTTACGGGGAGGGGAATTCACCCCTCCACTTT.

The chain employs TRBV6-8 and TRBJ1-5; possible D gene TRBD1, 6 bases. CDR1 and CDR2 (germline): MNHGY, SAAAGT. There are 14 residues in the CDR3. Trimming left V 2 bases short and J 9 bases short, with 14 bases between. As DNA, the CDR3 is TGTGCCAGCAGTTACGTTGGGGGGCACCGGCCCCAGCATTTT. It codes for CASSYVGGHRPQHF.

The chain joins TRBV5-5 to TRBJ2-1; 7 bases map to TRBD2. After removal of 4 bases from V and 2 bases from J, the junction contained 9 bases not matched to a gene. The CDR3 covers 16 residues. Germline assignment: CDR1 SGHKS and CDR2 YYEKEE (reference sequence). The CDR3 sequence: CASSPNLADPYNEQFF. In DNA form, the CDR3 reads TGTGCCAGCAGCCCTAACCTAGCGGATCCCTACAATGAGCAGTTCTTC.

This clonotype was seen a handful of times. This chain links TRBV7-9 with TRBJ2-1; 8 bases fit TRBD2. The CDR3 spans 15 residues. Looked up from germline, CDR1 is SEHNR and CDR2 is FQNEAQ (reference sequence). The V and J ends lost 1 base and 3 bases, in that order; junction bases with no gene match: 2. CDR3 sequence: CASSLEAGVYNEQFF. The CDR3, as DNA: TGTGCCAGCAGCTTAGAAGCGGGAGTCTACAATGAGCAGTTCTTC.

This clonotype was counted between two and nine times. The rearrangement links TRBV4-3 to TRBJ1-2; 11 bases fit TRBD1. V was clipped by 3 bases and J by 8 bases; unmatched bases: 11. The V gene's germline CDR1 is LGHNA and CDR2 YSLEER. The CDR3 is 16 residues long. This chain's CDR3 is CASSQSPGQGVSGYTF. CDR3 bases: TGCGCCAGCAGCCAGAGCCCGGGACAGGGGGTCTCCGGCTACACCTTC.